The rows below give T cell receptor beta chains drawn from one sample of a study of cytomegalovirus exposure and HLA in healthy donors. Using immunoSEQ multiplex PCR, the repertoire was profiled, and TCRdb retains in-frame clones only, with some absent. This sample has 55,000 to 75,000 clones, with roughly 60% found just once. The sample taken for sequencing was PBMCs. These receptors were taken from a young man in good health and CMV-seronegative. CDR3s include the opening cysteine and the closing phenylalanine or tryptophan. The D gene is left open where the match is weak. Only some rows state a clone size, as once, few, many or a class for expanded clones.

D,length,J,size,V,CDR3,DNA
TRBD1,13,TRBJ2-7,.,TRBV29-1,CSVDGTGSYEQYF,TGCAGCGTTGACGGGACAGGGTCCTACGAGCAGTACTTC
TRBD2,14,TRBJ2-7,.,TRBV30,CAWSTTGGSYEQYF,TGTGCCTGGAGTACCACGGGGGGCTCCTACGAGCAGTACTTC
.,15,TRBJ2-5,.,TRBV30,CAWTGERSRQETQYF,TGTGCCTGGACCGGGGAACGGAGCCGACAAGAGACCCAGTACTTC
TRBD2,14,TRBJ2-7,.,TRBV10-3,CAIRASGGRDEQYF,TGTGCCATCAGGGCTAGCGGGGGACGGGACGAGCAGTACTTC
TRBD1,15,TRBJ2-5,.,TRBV6-5,CASSGWTGAVETQYF,TGTGCCAGCAGTGGATGGACAGGGGCAGTGGAGACCCAGTACTTC
.,13,TRBJ2-3,.,TRBV15,CATRATSTDTQYF,TGTGCCACCAGAGCGACTAGCACAGATACGCAGTATTTT
TRBD2,18,TRBJ2-2,.,TRBV7-2,CASSLSVFSGREAGELFF,TGTGCCAGCAGCTTATCAGTGTTCAGCGGGAGGGAGGCCGGGGAGCTGTTTTTT
.,12,TRBJ1-2,.,TRBV29-1,CSVDGDHYGYTF,TGCAGCGTCGACGGGGATCACTATGGCTACACCTTC
TRBD1,15,TRBJ1-2,.,TRBV10-3,CAIRGQGASPYGYTF,TGTGCCATCAGAGGACAGGGCGCAAGCCCCTATGGCTACACCTTC
.,16,TRBJ2-3,.,TRBV13,CANSFNRVYGPDTQYF,TGTGCCAACAGCTTCAACAGGGTTTACGGCCCAGATACGCAGTATTTT
TRBD2,18,TRBJ2-3,.,TRBV4-1,CASSQETSGGYSTDTQYF,TGCGCCAGCAGCCAAGAAACTAGCGGGGGGTACAGCACAGATACGCAGTATTTT
TRBD1,14,TRBJ1-1,few,TRBV5-1,CASRQGESNTEAFF,TGCGCCAGCAGACAGGGGGAGTCGAACACTGAAGCTTTCTTT
TRBD1,13,TRBJ1-2,.,TRBV29-1,CSVEMGQTYGYTF,TGCAGCGTTGAAATGGGACAGACCTATGGCTACACCTTC
.,13,TRBJ1-5,.,TRBV7-7,CAMGQDSNQPQHF,TGTGCCATGGGTCAGGATAGCAATCAGCCCCAGCATTTT
TRBD2,14,TRBJ2-1,.,TRBV29-1,CSVFVSGGYNEQFF,TGCAGCGTATTTGTTAGCGGGGGTTACAATGAGCAGTTCTTC
TRBD2,16,TRBJ2-3,.,TRBV30,CAWSVGLAGSGDTQYF,TGTGCCTGGAGTGTCGGCCTAGCGGGAAGTGGGGATACGCAGTATTTT
TRBD1,15,TRBJ2-7,.,TRBV29-1,CSVDSGTGGSYEQYF,TGCAGCGTAGATTCCGGGACAGGGGGTTCCTACGAGCAGTACTTC
TRBD2,14,TRBJ2-5,.,TRBV9,CASSRAGGVETQYF,TGTGCCAGCAGCAGAGCCGGGGGGGTGGAGACCCAGTACTTC
.,14,TRBJ1-5,.,TRBV15,CATSPRQVTQPQHF,TGTGCCACCAGCCCCCGACAGGTCACCCAGCCCCAGCATTTT
.,17,TRBJ2-2,.,TRBV5-4,CASSQDVLRLNTGELFF,TGTGCCAGCAGCCAGGACGTTTTACGACTAAACACCGGGGAGCTGTTTTTT
.,16,TRBJ1-1,.,TRBV5-1,CASSLSAMVGGTEAFF,TGCGCCAGCAGCTTGTCAGCCATGGTGGGGGGCACTGAAGCTTTCTTT
TRBD2,12,TRBJ2-1,.,TRBV30,CAWDGLAGGGFF,TGTGCCTGGGATGGACTAGCGGGGGGTGGGTTCTTC
.,13,TRBJ1-2,.,TRBV5-8,CASTIDRRYGYTF,TGTGCCAGCACCATTGACAGACGCTATGGCTACACCTTC
TRBD1,14,TRBJ1-1,.,TRBV13,CASSLSGTASEAFF,TGTGCCAGCAGCTTATCCGGGACAGCATCTGAAGCTTTCTTT
.,13,TRBJ2-1,.,TRBV4-2,CASSQPDMNEQFF,TGTGCCAGCAGCCAACCGGACATGAATGAGCAGTTCTTC
TRBD2,19,TRBJ2-3,.,TRBV2,CASRYPGLAGETSTDTQYF,TGTGCCAGCAGATATCCGGGACTAGCGGGGGAAACTAGCACAGATACGCAGTATTTT
TRBD1,16,TRBJ1-1,.,TRBV5-6,CASSSAWGTGRTEAFF,TGTGCCAGCAGCTCTGCCTGGGGGACAGGGAGGACTGAAGCTTTCTTT
.,14,TRBJ1-1,.,TRBV11-2,CASSFTFRGTEAFF,TGTGCCAGCAGCTTTACGTTCCGCGGCACTGAAGCTTTCTTT
.,15,TRBJ2-7,.,TRBV25-1,CASSELGAGTYEQYF,TGTGCCAGCAGTGAATTAGGGGCAGGGACCTACGAGCAGTACTTC
TRBD1,16,TRBJ2-1,.,TRBV5-1,CASSLVGQGAGNEQFF,TGCGCCAGCAGCTTGGTGGGACAGGGGGCGGGCAATGAGCAGTTCTTC
.,15,TRBJ2-1,.,TRBV7-2,CASSRGLLNYNEQFF,TGTGCCAGCAGCAGAGGGCTGCTGAACTACAATGAGCAGTTCTTC
.,15,TRBJ2-6,.,TRBV2,CASSPGTAGANVLTF,TGTGCCAGCAGCCCCGGGACTGCTGGGGCCAACGTCCTGACTTTC
.,15,TRBJ2-2,.,TRBV15,CATRGNRAPPGELFF,TGTGCCACCCGAGGGAACAGGGCACCCCCCGGGGAGCTGTTTTTT
TRBD1,12,TRBJ2-7,.,TRBV10-3,CAIRQGAGEQYF,TGTGCCATCAGACAGGGGGCGGGGGAGCAGTACTTC
.,15,TRBJ2-7,.,TRBV2,CASSDLGDITYEQYF,TGTGCCAGCAGTGATCTAGGGGATATCACCTACGAGCAGTACTTC
TRBD1,15,TRBJ2-1,few,TRBV4-1,CASSHNRDSRDEQFF,TGCGCCAGCAGCCACAACCGGGACAGTCGCGATGAGCAGTTCTTC
TRBD2,15,TRBJ2-5,.,TRBV6-1,CASSEVGGGRETQYF,TGTGCCAGCAGTGAGGTGGGCGGGGGGAGGGAGACCCAGTACTTC
TRBD1,17,TRBJ1-2,.,TRBV25-1,CASSAPGQGIGKDGYTF,TGTGCCAGCAGTGCTCCGGGACAGGGGATTGGTAAGGATGGCTACACCTTC
.,14,TRBJ1-1,.,TRBV7-2,CASSQRVLNTEAFF,TGTGCCAGCAGCCAGAGGGTTTTGAACACTGAAGCTTTCTTT
.,14,TRBJ1-3,.,TRBV7-6,CASSLEEELNTIYF,TGTGCCAGCAGCTTAGAAGAGGAGTTAAACACCATATATTTT
.,17,TRBJ2-6,once,TRBV7-8,CASSHRRGTSGANVLTF,TGTGCCAGCAGCCACCGACGCGGAACCTCTGGGGCCAACGTCCTGACTTTC
.,14,TRBJ1-1,.,TRBV6-6,CASSYPGGGTEAFF,TGTGCCAGCAGTTACCCGGGGGGGGGCACTGAAGCTTTCTTT
.,18,TRBJ1-6,.,TRBV12-5,CASGQTTFTNDLYSPLHF,TGTGCTAGTGGTCAAACGACATTTACAAACGATCTTTATTCACCCCTCCACTTT
.,17,TRBJ2-5,.,TRBV5-1,CASSLRRDSTYQETQYF,TGCGCCAGCAGCTTGAGGCGGGACAGTACCTACCAAGAGACCCAGTACTTC
.,16,TRBJ1-2,.,TRBV4-1,CASSQDGGGSNYGYTF,TGCGCCAGCAGCCAAGATGGAGGAGGGTCTAACTATGGCTACACCTTC
TRBD2,13,TRBJ2-3,.,TRBV27,CASSPRGGDTQYF,TGTGCCAGCAGTCCCCGGGGGGGGGATACGCAGTATTTT
TRBD1,15,TRBJ2-7,.,TRBV12-5,CASAREQGGTYEQYF,TGTGCTAGTGCCCGGGAACAGGGGGGAACCTACGAGCAGTACTTC
TRBD2,15,TRBJ2-7,.,TRBV29-1,CSVAGLAGVLYEQYF,TGCAGCGTGGCTGGACTAGCGGGGGTCCTCTACGAGCAGTACTTC
TRBD1,15,TRBJ2-7,.,TRBV5-1,CASSRGQGTSYEQYF,TGCGCCAGCAGCCGTGGACAGGGGACCTCCTACGAGCAGTACTTC
TRBD1,15,TRBJ2-7,.,TRBV6-1,CASSEARQGRNEQYF,TGTGCCAGCAGTGAAGCCCGACAGGGTCGCAACGAGCAGTACTTC
.,15,TRBJ1-5,.,TRBV27,CASSPRTVSNQPQHF,TGTGCCAGCAGTCCCAGGACAGTTAGCAATCAGCCCCAGCATTTT
TRBD1,15,TRBJ1-4,few,TRBV6-1,CASSGQGLGNEKLFF,TGTGCCAGCAGTGGACAGGGACTGGGTAATGAAAAACTGTTTTTT
.,15,TRBJ1-6,few,TRBV27,CASSEGAGLNSPLHF,TGTGCCAGCAGTGAAGGGGCAGGGCTGAACTCACCCCTCCACTTT
.,18,TRBJ1-1,.,TRBV5-8,CASSPAVGHRAVGAEAFF,TGTGCCAGCAGTCCGGCGGTGGGGCACCGCGCGGTCGGCGCCGAAGCTTTCTTT
.,15,TRBJ2-3,few,TRBV2,CASMRIGLNTDTQYF,TGTGCCAGCATGAGGATTGGACTAAACACAGATACGCAGTATTTT
.,13,TRBJ2-7,.,TRBV29-1,CSVSPDNVYEQYF,TGCAGCGTTTCTCCGGACAACGTTTACGAGCAGTACTTC
TRBD1,16,TRBJ1-6,few,TRBV7-8,CASSLARGQGHSPLHF,TGTGCCAGCAGCTTAGCCCGCGGACAGGGTCATTCACCCCTCCACTTT
TRBD2,14,TRBJ2-1,.,TRBV29-1,CSVDTSGGAYEQFF,TGCAGCGTGGACACTAGCGGGGGGGCATATGAGCAGTTCTTC
.,13,TRBJ2-1,.,TRBV27,CASSLNAQGKQFF,TGTGCCAGCAGTTTAAACGCCCAGGGCAAGCAGTTCTTC
.,15,TRBJ1-2,few,TRBV6-5,CASSYGQPYYEGYTF,TGTGCCAGCAGTTACGGACAGCCATACTATGAAGGCTACACCTTC